The clone carrying this T cell receptor (beta chain) was detected a few times. No antigen is known for it. At the time of active disease, bone marrow was collected from every patient. The sample comes from a study of read filtering for tumor transcriptome and immune sequencing. Overall study context: Mean patient age was approximately 66 years, range about 47 to 90; 17 male, roughly 14 female. TCR-mapped reads were about 4.05 to 11 million with IR-seq versus about 80 to 1273 with RNA-seq. Findings and caveats of the study: In IR-seq, single-read clonotypes were roughly 82% of clonotypes but around 3.2% of reads.

This library used approximately 390 ng RNA and molecular barcoded adaptors spanning alpha/delta and beta/gamma chains. MiXCR, run by TCRdb on the reads, gives a single entry per CDR3 protein. The repertoire holds around 130,000 distinct CDR3 sequences, with about an eighth as singletons. The TCR sequence derives from a donor at least 40 years old with multiple myeloma. The sample consisted of a population of CD138-negative cells sorted from bone marrow.

CDR3 protein: CASSGGVLQETQYF. The CDR3 region has the DNA TGTGCCAGTAGCGGGGGAGTCCTCCAAGAGACCCAGTACTTC. This chain links TRBV6-2 or TRBV6-3 with TRBJ2-5; 9 nucleotides line up with TRBD2. The ends lost 9 bases at V and 1 base at J; junction bases unmatched: 6. Germline CDR1 and CDR2: MNHEY and SVGEGT. The CDR3 extends over 14 amino acids.